Listed here are 18 T cell receptor beta chains from one sample, sequenced in a study of OX40 agonist ivuxolimab in advanced cancers. Receptors were amplified or captured by the immunoSEQ multiplex PCR assay. TCRdb took over this immuneACCESS table, retaining in-frame rearrangements with V and J assigned. Such tables are incomplete; in checked studies, under half of the missing clones stem from an unresolved V gene, and the remainder is unexplained. This sample is represented by about 46,000 clones; around nine tenths of them were singletons. The top ten hold roughly 10% of the sample. Source: CD4+ or CD8+ T cells sorted from blood, taken in a trial of the OX40 agonist ivuxolimab. The source of these receptors is an adult with an advanced solid tumor such as melanoma, head and neck, liver or kidney cancer.

This clone appeared once. The chain couples TRBV27 to TRBJ2-1; D not certain. The germline gives CDR1 MNHEY, CDR2 SMNVEV (reference sequence). V dropped 3 bases and J dropped 5 bases, with 8 bases sitting between them. This CDR3 is 13 amino acids long. CDR3 in DNA: TGTGCCAGCAGTTTGAGCCTCCACAATGAGCAGTTCTTC. This sequence encodes CASSLSLHNEQFF.

This rearrangement joins TRBV4-3 to TRBJ2-3; D might be TRBD1 or TRBD2, each matching 5 bases. CDR1 and CDR2 (germline): LGHNA, YSLEER. V was shortened by 6 bases and J by 2 bases, with 12 bases between the two germline ends. The CDR3 covers 14 residues. The CDR3 loop is CASSPRENTDTQYF. The DNA of the CDR3 is TGCGCCAGCAGTCCCAGGGAGAACACAGATACGCAGTATTTT.

CDR3 coding DNA: TGTGCCAGCAGTTTTTCCAAAGTAGCTGAGCAGTACTTC. This gives the protein CASSFSKVAEQYF. The chain carries TRBV28 and TRBJ2-7; D unresolved. Germline values: CDR1 MDHEN, CDR2 SYDVKM. The germline V and J ends were trimmed by 3 bases and 7 bases, with 13 bases remaining between them. This CDR3 comprises 13 residues.

The chain combines TRBV7-9 with TRBJ1-2; D is possibly TRBD1 (5 bases). This CDR3 is 14 amino acids long. Germline assignment: CDR1 SEHNR and CDR2 FQNEAQ (reference sequence). V gave up 1 base and J gave up 4 bases, with 10 bases separating them. The CDR3 bases are TGTGCCAGCAGCTTAGTCATGGGGACCTATGGCTACACCTTC. Its protein is CASSLVMGTYGYTF.

V gene TRBV29-1 combines with J gene TRBJ2-7, with 7 nucleotides matching TRBD1. The germline gives CDR1 SQVTM, CDR2 ANQGSEA. The CDR3 loop spans 13 amino acids. V lost 4 bases and J lost 6; bases outside the gene matches: 9. CDR3 in DNA: TGCAGCGTTGGGGTAACTTGGACAGGCGAGCAGTACTTC. Protein sequence: CSVGVTWTGEQYF.

The J gene is TRBJ1-2, the V gene TRBV19; D is uncertain. The V gene lost 1 base and the J gene lost 4 bases, with 10 bases spanning the gap. Germline V gene lookup returns CDR1 LNHDA and CDR2 SQIVND (reference sequence). The CDR3 has 14 residues. CDR3 bases: TGTGCCAGTAGTATAGGGGCAGGCTTCTATGGCTACACCTTC. It is translated as CASSIGAGFYGYTF.

The rearrangement uses TRBV4-2 and TRBJ1-1; 8 bases agree with TRBD1. The J segment lost 4 bases and the V segment lost 1 base, leaving 2 bases of the junction unmatched. The CDR3 sequence is 14 residues long. Germline lookup yields CDR1 LGHNA and CDR2 YNFKEQ. CDR3 bases: TGTGCCAGCAGCCAAGCCGGACAGGGCACTGAAGCTTTCTTT. It translates to CASSQAGQGTEAFF.

This chain links TRBV19 with TRBJ1-5; 8 nucleotides align to TRBD1. CDR1 is LNHDA, CDR2 SQIVND, per germline (reference sequence). The CDR3 covers 15 residues. The V gene end was trimmed by 7 bases and the J gene end by 2 bases; junction bases not matched to a gene: 7. CDR3 DNA sequence: TGTGCCAGTAAGGGAGGACAGGGAGGCAATCAGCCCCAGCATTTT. It codes for CASKGGQGGNQPQHF.

The chain recombines TRBV11-2 with TRBJ2-7, with TRBD2 as a possible D gene (5 bases). The CDR3 totals 13 residues. V gave up 6 bases and J gave up 3 bases, with 12 bases separating them. In germline, CDR1 is SGHAT, CDR2 FQNNGV. The CDR3 sequence: CASRGPGDYEQYF. The CDR3 bases are TGTGCCAGCAGAGGTCCCGGGGACTACGAGCAGTACTTC. Combining the CDR3 with reference TRBV11-2 and TRBJ2-7 gives the whole variable domain EAGVAQSPRYKIIEKRQSVAFWCNPISGHATLYWYQQILGQGPKLLIQFQNNGVVDDSQLPKDRFSAERLKGVDSTLKIQPAKLEDSAVYLCASRGPGDYEQYFGPGTRLTVT.

The rearrangement links TRBV7-3 to TRBJ2-3, with 13 bases identical to TRBD2. The V gene end was trimmed by 5 bases and the J gene end by 5 bases; junction bases not matched to a gene: 7. The CDR3 totals 16 residues. CDR1 SGHTA and CDR2 FQGTGA come from the germline V gene. This CDR3 is CASSVTSGRPGDTQYF. The CDR3 region has the DNA TGTGCCAGCAGCGTGACTAGCGGGAGGCCTGGAGATACGCAGTATTTT.

The rearrangement links TRBV7-8 to TRBJ1-3; 8 positions match TRBD1. The CDR3 runs to 16 residues. Germline lookup yields CDR1 SGHVS and CDR2 FQNEAQ. Losses at the gene ends were 5 bases for V and 3 bases for J; bases not matched to a gene: 9. The CDR3 DNA reads as TGTGCCAGCAGCGCGGAACAGGGGGACTTTGGAAACACCATATATTTT. Translation: CASSAEQGDFGNTIYF.

The chain joins TRBV19 to TRBJ2-7; D gene ambiguous. Germline CDR1 is LNHDA and CDR2 is SQIVND (reference sequence). The CDR3 spans 14 residues. Trimming took 3 bases from V and 1 from J, leaving 10 bases between them. The CDR3 reads CASSISLESYEQYF. CDR3 nucleotides: TGTGCCAGTAGTATTAGCCTAGAATCCTACGAGCAGTACTTC. Using reference TRBV19 and TRBJ2-7 for the parts outside the CDR3, the full variable domain is DGGITQSPKYLFRKEGQNVTLSCEQNLNHDAMYWYRQDPGQGLRLIYYSQIVNDFQKGDIAEGYSVSREKKESFPLTVTSAQKNPTAFYLCASSISLESYEQYFGPGTRLTVT.

V and J are TRBV5-6 and TRBJ2-3; 7 bases are a match to TRBD2. The V gene's germline CDR1 is SGHDT and CDR2 YYEEEE. Germline trimming cut 1 base from V and 0 bases from J; bases unmatched to any gene: 2. The CDR3 is made up of 15 amino acids. The CDR3 nucleotides are TGTGCCAGCAGCTTGCGGGGAGGGAGCACAGATACGCAGTATTTT. This sequence encodes CASSLRGGSTDTQYF.

This chain connects TRBV28 to TRBJ2-1; 11 bases map to TRBD2. Germline trimming cut 7 bases from V and 3 bases from J; bases unmatched to any gene: 2. CDR3 length: 14 amino acids. Looked up from germline, CDR1 is MDHEN and CDR2 is SYDVKM. As DNA, the CDR3 is TGTGCCAGCAAACTAGCGGGAGACTACAATGAGCAGTTCTTC. Its protein product is CASKLAGDYNEQFF.

The chain uses TRBV4-3 and TRBJ2-1, with 9 nucleotides matching TRBD2. The germline gives CDR1 LGHNA, CDR2 YSLEER. This CDR3 has 16 residues. The J segment lost 3 bases and the V segment lost 1 base, leaving 4 bases of the junction unmatched. CDR3 sequence reads: CASSQGGRAFYNEQFF. The CDR3 DNA reads TGCGCCAGCAGCCAAGGCGGGAGGGCCTTCTACAATGAGCAGTTCTTC.

This clone was picked up one time. The V and J genes are TRBV6-6 and TRBJ1-2, with TRBD1 as a possible D gene (5 bases). CDR1 is MNHNY and CDR2 is SVGAGI in the germline V gene (reference sequence). Trimming removed 6 bases at V and 9 bases at J, with 11 bases between. The CDR3 is made up of 11 amino acids. This chain's CDR3 is CASSPGLSYTF. DNA of the CDR3: TGTGCCAGCAGCCCAGGGTTGAGCTACACCTTC.

V and J are TRBV19 and TRBJ2-1; 8 nucleotides match TRBD1. The CDR3 length is 15 residues. The germline gives CDR1 LNHDA, CDR2 SQIVND (reference sequence). After removal of 6 bases from V and 8 bases from J, the junction contained 12 bases not matched to a gene. The CDR3 here is CASSPTDRELDEQFF. For the CDR3, the DNA is TGTGCCAGTAGCCCAACGGACAGGGAGCTCGATGAGCAGTTCTTC.

This clone appeared a single time. The gene calls are TRBV7-9 and TRBJ2-1, with D possibly being TRBD2 (6 bases). CDR3 length: 14 residues. Germline CDR1 reads SEHNR; CDR2 reads FQNEAQ (reference sequence). Trimming took 0 bases from V and 8 from J, leaving 11 bases between them. For the CDR3, the DNA is TGTGCCAGCAGCTTAGCGGGAGGTATCGATGAGCAGTTCTTC. Protein sequence: CASSLAGGIDEQFF.